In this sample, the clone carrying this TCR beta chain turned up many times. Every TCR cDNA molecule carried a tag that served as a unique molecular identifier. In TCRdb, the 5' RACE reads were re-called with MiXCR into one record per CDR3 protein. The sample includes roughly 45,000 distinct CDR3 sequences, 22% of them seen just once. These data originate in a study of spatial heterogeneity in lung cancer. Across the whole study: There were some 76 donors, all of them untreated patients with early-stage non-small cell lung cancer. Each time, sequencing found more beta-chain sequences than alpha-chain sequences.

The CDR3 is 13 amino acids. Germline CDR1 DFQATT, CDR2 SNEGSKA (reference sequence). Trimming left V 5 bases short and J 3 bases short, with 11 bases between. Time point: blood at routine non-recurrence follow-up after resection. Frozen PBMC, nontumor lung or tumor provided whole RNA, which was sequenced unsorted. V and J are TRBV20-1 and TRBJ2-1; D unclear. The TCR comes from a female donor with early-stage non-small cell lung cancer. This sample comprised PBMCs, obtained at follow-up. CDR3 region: CSAGGSYYNEQFF. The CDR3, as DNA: TGCAGTGCTGGTGGTTCCTACTACAATGAGCAGTTCTTC.